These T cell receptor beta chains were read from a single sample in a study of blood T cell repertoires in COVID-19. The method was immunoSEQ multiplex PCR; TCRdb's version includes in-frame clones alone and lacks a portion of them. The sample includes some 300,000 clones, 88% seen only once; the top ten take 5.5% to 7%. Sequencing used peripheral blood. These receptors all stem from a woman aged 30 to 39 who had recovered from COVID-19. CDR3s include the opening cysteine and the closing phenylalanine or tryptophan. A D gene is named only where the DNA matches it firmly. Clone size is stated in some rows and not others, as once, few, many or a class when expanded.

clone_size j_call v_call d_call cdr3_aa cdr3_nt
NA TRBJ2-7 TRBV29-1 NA CSVEVVGRSAYEQYF TGCAGCGTTGAAGTGGTTGGGAGGTCAGCCTACGAGCAGTACTTC
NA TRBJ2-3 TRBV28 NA CASSLGFELRMYF TGTGCCAGCAGTTTAGGTTTCGAGCTACGCATGTATTTT
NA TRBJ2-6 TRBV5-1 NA CASSPGLTGANVLTF TGCGCCAGCAGCCCAGGGTTAACTGGGGCCAACGTCCTGACTTTC
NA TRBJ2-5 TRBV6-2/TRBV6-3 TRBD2 CASSYSSLTSGGIGETQYF TGTGCCAGCAGTTACTCGAGTTTAACTAGCGGGGGAATCGGAGAGACCCAGTACTTC
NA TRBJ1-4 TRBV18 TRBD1 CASSPVGTGSLLFF TGTGCCAGCTCACCCGTCGGGACAGGATCTTTACTGTTTTTT
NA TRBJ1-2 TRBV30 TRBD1 CAFSRDRGGGYTF TGTGCCTTTTCTAGGGACAGGGGCGGTGGCTACACCTTC
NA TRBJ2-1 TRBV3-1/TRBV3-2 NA CASSQGPPGGSYNEQFF TGTGCCAGCAGCCAAGGGCCACCCGGCGGATCCTACAATGAGCAGTTCTTC
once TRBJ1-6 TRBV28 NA CASRSGTIPPLHF TGTGCCAGCAGGAGTGGGACTATTCCCCCCCTCCACTTT
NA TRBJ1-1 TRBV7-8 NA CASSIRRGTLVRVPEAFF TGTGCCAGCAGCATCCGCAGGGGTACACTTGTTCGGGTTCCTGAAGCTTTCTTT
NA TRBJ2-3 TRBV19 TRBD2 CASSMRLAGGSDTQYF TGTGCCAGTAGTATGAGGCTAGCGGGGGGTTCAGATACGCAGTATTTT
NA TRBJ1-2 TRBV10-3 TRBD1 CAISGPPTDRDYGYTF TGTGCCATCAGCGGGCCACCTACCGACAGGGACTATGGCTACACCTTC
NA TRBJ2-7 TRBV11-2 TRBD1 CASSLSLVPGGYEQYF TGTGCCAGCAGCTTAAGTCTGGTTCCAGGGGGCTACGAGCAGTACTTC
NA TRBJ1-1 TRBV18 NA CASSDRGGNTEAFF TGTGCCAGCTCCGACCGAGGCGGGAACACTGAAGCTTTCTTT
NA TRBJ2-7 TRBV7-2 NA CASSLEEVSYEQYF TGTGCCAGCAGCTTAGAAGAGGTTTCCTACGAGCAGTACTTC
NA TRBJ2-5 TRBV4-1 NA CASSQEPQTDGWVTQYF TGCGCCAGCAGCCAAGAGCCCCAGACAGATGGCTGGGTGACCCAGTACTTC
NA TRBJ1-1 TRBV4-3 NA CASSQAAANTEAFF TGCGCCAGCAGCCAAGCTGCGGCTAACACTGAAGCTTTCTTT
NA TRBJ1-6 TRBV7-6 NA CASQRERGHSPLHF TGTGCCAGCCAAAGGGAAAGGGGTCATTCACCCCTCCACTTT
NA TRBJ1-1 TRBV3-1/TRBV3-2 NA CASTVGQMNTEAFF TGTGCCAGCACCGTCGGACAGATGAACACTGAAGCTTTCTTT
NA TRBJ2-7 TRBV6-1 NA CASSEALGGTFSSQYF TGTGCCAGCAGTGAAGCCCTCGGCGGGACCTTTTCCTCTCAGTACTTC
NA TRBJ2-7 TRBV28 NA CASRPGAYEQYF TGTGCCAGCAGGCCCGGTGCCTACGAGCAGTACTTC
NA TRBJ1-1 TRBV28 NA CASSAGQWNTEAFF TGTGCCAGCAGTGCTGGACAGTGGAACACTGAAGCTTTCTTT
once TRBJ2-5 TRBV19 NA CASSWDTGTQYF TGTGCCAGTAGTTGGGATACAGGGACCCAGTACTTC
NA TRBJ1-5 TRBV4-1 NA CASSQISNQPQHF TGCGCCAGCAGCCAAATCTCTAATCAGCCCCAGCATTTT
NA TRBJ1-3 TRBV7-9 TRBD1 CASSFSGTGWSSGNTIYF TGTGCCAGCAGCTTTTCCGGGACAGGGTGGTCCTCTGGAAACACCATATATTTT
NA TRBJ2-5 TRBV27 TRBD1 CASSRDRTGNIQYF TGTGCCAGCAGCCGAGATCGGACAGGGAATATCCAGTACTTC
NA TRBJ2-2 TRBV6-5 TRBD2 CASSYSTGLATGELFF TGTGCCAGCAGTTACTCGACGGGACTAGCGACCGGGGAGCTGTTTTTT
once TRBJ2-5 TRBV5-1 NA CASSFLETQYF TGCGCCAGCAGCTTCCTAGAGACCCAGTACTTC
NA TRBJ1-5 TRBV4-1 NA CASSHRVPPQHF TGCGCCAGCAGCCACAGGGTTCCGCCCCAGCATTTT
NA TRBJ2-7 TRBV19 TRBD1 CASSIDPGGDRDDEQYF TGTGCCAGTAGTATAGATCCTGGTGGGGACAGGGACGACGAGCAGTACTTC
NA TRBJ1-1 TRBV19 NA CASAVGQNTEAFF TGTGCCAGTGCCGTTGGGCAGAACACTGAAGCTTTCTTT
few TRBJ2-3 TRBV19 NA CASSGGPESSTDTQYF TGTGCCAGTAGTGGTGGTCCGGAGTCAAGCACAGATACGCAGTATTTT
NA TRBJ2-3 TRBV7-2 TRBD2 CASSQGLAGPDTQYF TGTGCCAGCAGCCAGGGACTAGCGGGGCCAGATACGCAGTATTTT
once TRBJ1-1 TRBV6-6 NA CASSYVTAGAEAFF TGTGCCAGCAGTTACGTCACAGCCGGGGCTGAAGCTTTCTTT
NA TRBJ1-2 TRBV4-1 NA CASSQEGAGGYTF TGCGCCAGCAGCCAAGAAGGGGCAGGAGGCTACACCTTC
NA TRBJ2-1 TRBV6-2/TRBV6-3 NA CASSYSPLAFTSYNEQFF TGTGCCAGCAGTTACTCCCCTCTAGCGTTTACCTCCTACAATGAGCAGTTCTTC
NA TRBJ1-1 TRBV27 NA CASSPLLNRPNTEAFF TGTGCCAGCAGTCCGCTTTTGAACAGGCCCAACACTGAAGCTTTCTTT
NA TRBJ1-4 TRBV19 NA CASRLRQGYEKLFF TGTGCCAGTAGGCTCCGCCAGGGATATGAAAAACTGTTTTTT
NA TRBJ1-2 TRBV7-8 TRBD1 CASSFRQGYGYTF TGTGCCAGCAGCTTCAGACAGGGATATGGCTACACCTTC
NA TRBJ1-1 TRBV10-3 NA CAIREDRQNTEAFF TGTGCCATCAGAGAGGACAGACAGAACACTGAAGCTTTCTTT
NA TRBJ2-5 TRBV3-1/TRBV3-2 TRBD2 CASSQEWGLAGGETQYF TGTGCCAGCAGCCAAGAGTGGGGACTAGCGGGGGGAGAGACCCAGTACTTC
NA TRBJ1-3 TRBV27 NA CASSFVQGANTIYF TGTGCCAGCAGTTTCGTACAGGGAGCGAACACCATATATTTT
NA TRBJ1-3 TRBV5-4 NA CASSYGTGTTEGNTIYF TGTGCCAGCAGCTACGGGACCGGGACAACGGAGGGAAACACCATATATTTT
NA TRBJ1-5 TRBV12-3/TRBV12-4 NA CASRLNGDQPQHF TGTGCCAGCAGGTTAAACGGGGATCAGCCCCAGCATTTT
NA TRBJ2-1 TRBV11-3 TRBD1 CASSLTRGQGEQFF TGTGCCAGCAGCTTAACCAGGGGACAGGGTGAGCAGTTCTTC
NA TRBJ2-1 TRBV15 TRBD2 CATSRGGGSSYNEQFF TGTGCCACCAGCAGAGGGGGGGGAAGCTCCTACAATGAGCAGTTCTTC
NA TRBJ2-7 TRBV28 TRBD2 CASSKNSGGPYYEQYF TGTGCCAGCAGCAAAAATAGCGGGGGGCCCTACTACGAGCAGTACTTC
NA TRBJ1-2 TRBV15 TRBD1 CATSVRQGFNYGYTF TGTGCCACCAGCGTCAGACAGGGGTTTAACTATGGCTACACCTTC
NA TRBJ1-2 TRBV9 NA CASSVAPANYGYTF TGTGCCAGCAGCGTGGCACCAGCTAACTATGGCTACACCTTC
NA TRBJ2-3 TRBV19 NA CASSLARGTSTDTQYF TGTGCCAGTAGTCTAGCCCGGGGGACTAGCACAGATACGCAGTATTTT
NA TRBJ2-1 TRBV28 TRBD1 CASSLGRGRVDYYNEQFF TGTGCCAGCAGTTTAGGCAGGGGGCGAGTAGATTATTACAATGAGCAGTTCTTC
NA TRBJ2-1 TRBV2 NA CASSSNEQFF TGTGCCAGCAGTTCGAATGAGCAGTTCTTC
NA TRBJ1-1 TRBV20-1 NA CSASPRGGSEAFF TGCAGTGCTAGTCCCCGGGGAGGTAGTGAAGCTTTCTTT
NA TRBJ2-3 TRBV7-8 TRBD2 CASSLLAGGGDTQYF TGTGCCAGCTCCCTTCTAGCGGGGGGCGGGGATACGCAGTATTTT
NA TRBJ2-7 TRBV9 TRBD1 CASSFTGTGSEQYF TGTGCCAGCAGCTTTACCGGGACAGGGAGCGAGCAGTACTTC